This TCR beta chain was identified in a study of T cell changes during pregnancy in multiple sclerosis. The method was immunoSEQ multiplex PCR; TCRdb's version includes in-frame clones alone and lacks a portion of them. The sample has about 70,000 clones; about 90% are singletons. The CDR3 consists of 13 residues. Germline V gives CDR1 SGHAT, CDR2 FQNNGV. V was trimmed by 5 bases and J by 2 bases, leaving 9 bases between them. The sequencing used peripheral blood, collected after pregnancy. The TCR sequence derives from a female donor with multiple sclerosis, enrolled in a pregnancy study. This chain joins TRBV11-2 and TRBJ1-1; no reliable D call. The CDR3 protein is CASSLTQNTEAFF. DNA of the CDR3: TGTGCCAGCAGCCTGACTCAAAACACTGAAGCTTTCTTT.